This T cell receptor (beta chain) stems from a study of response to subunit inactivated influenza vaccine. Study-level results: There was a suggestion from the authors that each seasonal influenza vaccination recruits few new T cells.

TCRdb processed the RT-PCR reads anew with MiXCR; each CDR3 protein has one entry. The table lists 600,000 to 700,000 distinct CDR3 sequences, 11% to 15% of them singletons, with about 7.4% in the top ten. Germline V gene sequence: CDR1 ENHRY, CDR2 SYGVKD. This CDR3 spans 12 amino acids. Between the trimmed V and J ends, which lost 4 bases and 2 bases, there was a span of 5 bases. Of note for this clonotype: Antigen: not known.

This chain joins TRBV10-3 and TRBJ2-5; D call uncertain. The receptor was isolated from a man aged 45-65 years who received an inactivated influenza vaccine. The starting material was PBMCs from blood, obtained approximately 15 days before vaccination. CDR3 DNA: TGTGCCATCAGTGGAAATCAAGAGACCCAGTACTTC. This gives the protein CAISGNQETQYF.